The entry below describes one TCR beta chain. The CDR3 extends over 23 amino acids. Germline V gene lookup returns CDR1 SGHDN and CDR2 FVKESK. J lost 2 bases, V lost 1 base, and 24 bases had no gene match. This sample is part of a study of blood T cell repertoires in COVID-19. Background on the study: The United States, Italy and Spain provided the acute and convalescent COVID-19 samples. T cells, B-cell-depleted T cells, or PBMCs supplied cDNA or gDNA.

This table comes from immunoSEQ multiplex PCR, and its TCRdb copy is limited to in-frame clones, with some not included. Here the sample spans approximately 100,000 clones, around 80% being singletons. The receptor was derived from a man aged 70 or older with acute or convalescent COVID-19. This rearrangement joins TRBV14 to TRBJ2-3, with TRBD2 matching over 10 bases. Sample: peripheral blood. The CDR3 nucleotides are TGTGCCAGCAGCCAAGTGCCGCCGTGGGATCTAGCGGGAGTGATGGCACACACAGATACGCAGTATTTT. Amino acids: CASSQVPPWDLAGVMAHTDTQYF.